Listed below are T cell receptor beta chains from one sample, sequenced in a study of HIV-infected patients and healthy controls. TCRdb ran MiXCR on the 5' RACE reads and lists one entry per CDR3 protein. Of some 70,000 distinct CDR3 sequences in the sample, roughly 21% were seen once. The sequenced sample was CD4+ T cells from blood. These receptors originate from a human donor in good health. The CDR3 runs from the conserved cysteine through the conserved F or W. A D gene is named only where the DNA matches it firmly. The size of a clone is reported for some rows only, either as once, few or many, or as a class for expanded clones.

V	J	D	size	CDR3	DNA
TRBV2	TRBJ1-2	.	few	CASRLASTNYGYTF	TGTGCCAGTCGCCTGGCCTCGACTAACTATGGCTACACCTTC
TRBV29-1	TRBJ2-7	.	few	CSVREGLRAGEQYF	TGCAGCGTCCGCGAGGGATTACGTGCGGGAGAGCAGTACTTC
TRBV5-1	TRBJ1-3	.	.	CASSLTGSGNTIYF	TGCGCCAGCAGCTTGACGGGCTCTGGAAACACCATATATTTT
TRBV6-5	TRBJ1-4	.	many	CASSRTKVNEKLFF	TGTGCCAGCAGTCGGACTAAGGTCAACGAAAAACTGTTTTTT
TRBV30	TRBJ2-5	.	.	CAWSVGLTAQGTQYF	TGTGCCTGGAGTGTTGGGTTGACCGCACAGGGGACCCAGTACTTC
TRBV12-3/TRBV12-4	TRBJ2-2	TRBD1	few	CASSFSDRVGTGELFF	TGTGCCAGCAGTTTTTCTGACAGGGTCGGCACCGGGGAGCTGTTTTTT
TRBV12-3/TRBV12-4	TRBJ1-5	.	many	CASRDGSNQPQHF	TGTGCCAGCAGGGACGGAAGCAATCAGCCCCAGCATTTT
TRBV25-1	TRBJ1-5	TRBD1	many	CASSETTGHQPQHF	TGTGCCAGCAGTGAAACGACAGGGCATCAGCCCCAGCATTTT
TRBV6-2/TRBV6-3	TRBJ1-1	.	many	CASSYSGAVSMNTEAFF	TGTGCCAGCAGTTACTCAGGGGCAGTTTCCATGAACACTGAAGCTTTCTTT
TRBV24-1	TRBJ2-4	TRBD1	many	CATSDTRQGAKNIQYF	TGTGCCACCAGTGATACCCGACAGGGGGCCAAAAACATTCAGTACTTC
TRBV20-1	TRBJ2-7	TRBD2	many	CSASIPLAGRSYEQYF	TGCAGTGCTAGCATTCCCCTAGCGGGCCGCTCCTACGAGCAGTACTTC
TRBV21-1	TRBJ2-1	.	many	CASSTKPPMSSHSGRAPYNEQFF	TGTGCCAGCAGCACGAAGCCTCCCATGAGTTCCCATAGCGGGAGGGCCCCCTACAATGAGCAGTTCTTC
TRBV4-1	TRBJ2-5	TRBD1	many	CASSHAQGAQYF	TGCGCCAGCAGCCACGCACAGGGGGCCCAGTACTTC
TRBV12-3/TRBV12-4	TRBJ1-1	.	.	CASSFGIMNTEAFF	TGTGCCAGCAGTTTTGGGATCATGAACACTGAAGCTTTCTTT
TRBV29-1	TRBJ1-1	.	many	CSVEGIYNTEAFF	TGCAGCGTTGAAGGGATTTATAACACTGAAGCTTTCTTT
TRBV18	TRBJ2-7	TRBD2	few	CASSVGLAGVGDEQYF	TGTGCCAGCTCAGTCGGACTAGCGGGAGTTGGGGACGAGCAGTACTTC
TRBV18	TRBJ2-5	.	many	CASSPQETQYF	TGCGCCAGCAGCCCACAAGAGACCCAGTACTTC
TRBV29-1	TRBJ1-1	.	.	CSVKGLYTEAFF	TGCAGCGTTAAAGGACTATACACTGAAGCTTTCTTT
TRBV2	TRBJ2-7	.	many	CASSDSPYEQYF	TGTGCCAGCAGTGATAGTCCGTACGAGCAGTACTTC
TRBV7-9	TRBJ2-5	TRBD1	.	CASRQYGTEETQYF	TGTGCCAGCAGGCAATACGGGACAGAAGAGACCCAGTACTTC
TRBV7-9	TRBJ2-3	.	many	CASSFETGPTDTQYF	TGTGCCAGCAGCTTCGAGACAGGCCCCACAGATACGCAGTATTTT
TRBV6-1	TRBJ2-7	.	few	CASSEQWGGGNTYEQYF	TGTGCCAGCAGTGAACAGTGGGGCGGGGGCAATACCTACGAGCAGTACTTC
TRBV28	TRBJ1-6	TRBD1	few	CASSPPGQGASSNSPLHF	TGTGCCAGCAGTCCTCCGGGACAGGGGGCTTCTTCTAATTCACCCCTCCACTTT
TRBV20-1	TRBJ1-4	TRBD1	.	CSASSGTGEKLFF	TGCAGTGCTAGTTCAGGGACAGGTGAAAAACTGTTTTTT
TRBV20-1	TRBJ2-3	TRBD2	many	CSARDYGRGSTDTQYF	TGCAGTGCTAGAGATTACGGGAGGGGCAGCACAGATACGCAGTATTTT
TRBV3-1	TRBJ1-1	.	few	CASSPSGTEAFF	TGTGCCAGCAGCCCTTCGGGAACTGAAGCTTTCTTT
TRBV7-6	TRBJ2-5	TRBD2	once	CASSLRLAGLRAQYF	TGTGCCAGCAGCTTACGGCTAGCGGGTCTCAGGGCCCAGTACTTC
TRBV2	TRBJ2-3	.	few	CASSSGTQDTQYF	TGTGCCAGCAGTTCCGGGACTCAAGATACGCAGTATTTT
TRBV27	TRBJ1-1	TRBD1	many	CASSSAGGFEAFF	TGTGCCAGCAGTTCGGCAGGGGGCTTTGAAGCTTTCTTT
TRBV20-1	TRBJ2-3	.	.	CSAPRELRTDTQYF	TGCAGTGCCCCCAGGGAGTTACGCACAGATACGCAGTATTTT
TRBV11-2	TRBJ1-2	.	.	CASSPLERGRNYGYTF	TGTGCCAGCAGCCCCCTGGAGAGAGGGCGGAACTATGGCTACACCTTC
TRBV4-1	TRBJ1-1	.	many	CASSQVRNTEAFF	TGCGCCAGCAGCCAAGTAAGGAACACTGAAGCTTTCTTT
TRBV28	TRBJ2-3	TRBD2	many	CASRGSSDTQYF	TGTGCCAGCCGCGGGAGTTCGGATACGCAGTATTTT
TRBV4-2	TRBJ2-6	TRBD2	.	CASSQEAGLNGFSGANVLTF	TGTGCCAGCAGCCAAGAAGCGGGACTCAACGGGTTCTCTGGGGCCAACGTCCTGACTTTC
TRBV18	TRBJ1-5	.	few	CASSPGRASTTNQPQHF	TGTGCCAGCTCACCAGGCAGGGCGAGTACGACAAATCAGCCCCAGCATTTT
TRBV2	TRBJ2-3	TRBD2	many	CASNLAGTDTQYF	TGTGCCAGCAATCTAGCGGGCACAGATACGCAGTATTTT
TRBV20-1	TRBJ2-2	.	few	CSARGTENTGELFF	TGCAGTGCTAGAGGGACAGAGAACACCGGGGAGCTGTTTTTT
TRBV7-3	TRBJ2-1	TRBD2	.	CASSLMGGDNEQFF	TGTGCCAGCAGCTTAATGGGAGGGGACAATGAGCAGTTCTTC